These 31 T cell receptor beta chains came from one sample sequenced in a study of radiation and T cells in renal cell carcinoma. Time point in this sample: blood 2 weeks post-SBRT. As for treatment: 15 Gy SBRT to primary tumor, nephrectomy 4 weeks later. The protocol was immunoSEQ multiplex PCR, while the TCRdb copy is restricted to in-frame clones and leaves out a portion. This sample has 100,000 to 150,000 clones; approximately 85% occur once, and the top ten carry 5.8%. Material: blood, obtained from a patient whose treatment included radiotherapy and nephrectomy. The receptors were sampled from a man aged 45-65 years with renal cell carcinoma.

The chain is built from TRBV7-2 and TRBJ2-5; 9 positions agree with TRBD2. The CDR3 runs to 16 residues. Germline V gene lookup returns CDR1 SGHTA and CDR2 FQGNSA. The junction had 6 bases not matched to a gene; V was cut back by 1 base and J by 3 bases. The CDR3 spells CASSLEGGGAEETQYF. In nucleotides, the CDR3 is TGTGCCAGCAGCTTAGAAGGCGGGGGGGCAGAAGAGACCCAGTACTTC.

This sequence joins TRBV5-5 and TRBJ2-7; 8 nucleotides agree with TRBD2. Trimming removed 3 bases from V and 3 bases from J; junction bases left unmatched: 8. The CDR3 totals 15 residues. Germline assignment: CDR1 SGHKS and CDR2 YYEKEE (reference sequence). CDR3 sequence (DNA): TGTGCCAGCAGCTCTCTGGCGGGAGGTCGCTACGAGCAGTACTTC. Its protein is CASSSLAGGRYEQYF.

CDR3 coding DNA: TGTGCCAGCAGCGCCGACCGGCGGGACTCTGGAAACACCATATATTTT. It codes for CASSADRRDSGNTIYF. This rearrangement joins TRBV7-2 to TRBJ1-3, with D unclear. CDR3 size: 16 residues. Germline-derived CDR1 and CDR2 are SGHTA and FQGNSA. V lost 5 bases, J lost 0 bases, and 14 bases lay in between.

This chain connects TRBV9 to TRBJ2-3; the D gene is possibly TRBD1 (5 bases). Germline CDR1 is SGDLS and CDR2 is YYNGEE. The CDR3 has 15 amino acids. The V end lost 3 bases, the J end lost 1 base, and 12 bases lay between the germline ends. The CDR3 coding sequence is TGTGCCAGCAGCGGAGCCCTACAGGGCACAGATACGCAGTATTTT. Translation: CASSGALQGTDTQYF.

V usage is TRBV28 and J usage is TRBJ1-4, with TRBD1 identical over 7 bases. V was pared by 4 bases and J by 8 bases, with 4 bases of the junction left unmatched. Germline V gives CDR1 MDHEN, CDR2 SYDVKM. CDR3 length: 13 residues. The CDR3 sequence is CASSSLTGEKLFF. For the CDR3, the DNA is TGTGCCAGCAGTTCTCTGACAGGGGAAAAACTGTTTTTT. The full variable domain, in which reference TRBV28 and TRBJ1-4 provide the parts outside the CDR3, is DVKVTQSSRYLVKRTGEKVFLECVQDMDHENMFWYRQDPGLGLRLIYFSYDVKMKEKGDIPEGYSVSREKKERFSLILESASTNQTSMYLCASSSLTGEKLFFGSGTQLSVL.

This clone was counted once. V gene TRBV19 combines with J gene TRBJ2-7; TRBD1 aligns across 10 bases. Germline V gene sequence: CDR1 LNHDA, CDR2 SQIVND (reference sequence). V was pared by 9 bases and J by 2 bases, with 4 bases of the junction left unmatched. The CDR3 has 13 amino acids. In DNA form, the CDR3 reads TGTGCCAGCCGGGACAGGGGTACCTACGAGCAGTACTTC. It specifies CASRDRGTYEQYF.

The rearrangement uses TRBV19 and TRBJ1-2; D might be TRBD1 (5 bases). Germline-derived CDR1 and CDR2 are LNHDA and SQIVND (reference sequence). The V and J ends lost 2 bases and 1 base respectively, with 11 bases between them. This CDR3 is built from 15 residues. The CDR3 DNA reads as TGTGCCAGTAGTATATCTGGGACTTTTAACTATGGCTACACCTTC. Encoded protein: CASSISGTFNYGYTF.

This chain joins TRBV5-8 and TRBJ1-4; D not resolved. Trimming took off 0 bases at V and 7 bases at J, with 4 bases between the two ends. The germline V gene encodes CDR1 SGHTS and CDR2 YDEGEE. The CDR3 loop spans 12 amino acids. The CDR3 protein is CASSLAREKLFF. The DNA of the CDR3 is TGTGCCAGCAGCTTGGCCCGTGAAAAACTGTTTTTT.

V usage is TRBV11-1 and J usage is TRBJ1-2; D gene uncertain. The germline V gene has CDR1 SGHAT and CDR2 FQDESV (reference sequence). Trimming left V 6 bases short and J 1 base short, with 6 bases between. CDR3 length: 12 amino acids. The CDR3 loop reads CASSRSNYGYTF. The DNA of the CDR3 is TGTGCCAGCAGTAGAAGTAACTATGGCTACACCTTC.

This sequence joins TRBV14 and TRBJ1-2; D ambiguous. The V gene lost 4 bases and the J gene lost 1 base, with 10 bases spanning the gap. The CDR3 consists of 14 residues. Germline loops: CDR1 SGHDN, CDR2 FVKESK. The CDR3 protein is CASSPVHYNYGYTF. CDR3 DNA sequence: TGTGCCAGCAGCCCCGTCCATTATAACTATGGCTACACCTTC.

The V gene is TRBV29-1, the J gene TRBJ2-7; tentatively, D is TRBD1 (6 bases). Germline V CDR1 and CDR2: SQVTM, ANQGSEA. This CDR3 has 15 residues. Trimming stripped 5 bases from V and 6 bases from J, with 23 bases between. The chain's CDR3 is CSVQQGAGRAGEQYF. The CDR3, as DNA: TGCAGCGTTCAACAGGGCGCAGGAAGGGCGGGCGAGCAGTACTTC.

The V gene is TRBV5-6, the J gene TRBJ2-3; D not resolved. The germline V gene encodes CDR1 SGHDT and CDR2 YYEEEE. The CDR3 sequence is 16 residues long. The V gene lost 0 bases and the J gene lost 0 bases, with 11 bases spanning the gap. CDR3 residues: CASSLVNRQSTDTQYF. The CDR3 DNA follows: TGTGCCAGCAGCTTGGTTAACCGGCAAAGCACAGATACGCAGTATTTT.

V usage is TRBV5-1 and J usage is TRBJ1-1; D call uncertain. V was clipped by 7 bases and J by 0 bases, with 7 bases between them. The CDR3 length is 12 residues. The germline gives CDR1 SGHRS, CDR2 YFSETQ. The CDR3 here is CASREMNTEAFF. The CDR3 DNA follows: TGCGCCAGCCGCGAAATGAACACTGAAGCTTTCTTT. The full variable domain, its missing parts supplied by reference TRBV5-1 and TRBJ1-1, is KAGVTQTPRYLIKTRGQQVTLSCSPISGHRSVSWYQQTPGQGLQFLFEYFSETQRNKGNFPGRFSGRQFSNSRSEMNVSTLELGDSALYLCASREMNTEAFFGQGTRLTVV.

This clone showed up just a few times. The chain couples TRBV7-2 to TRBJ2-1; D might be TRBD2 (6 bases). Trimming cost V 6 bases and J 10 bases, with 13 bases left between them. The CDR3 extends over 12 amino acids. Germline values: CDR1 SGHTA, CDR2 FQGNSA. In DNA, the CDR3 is TGTGCCAGCAGGCCTCCGGGGGAGGAGCAGTTCTTC. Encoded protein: CASRPPGEEQFF.

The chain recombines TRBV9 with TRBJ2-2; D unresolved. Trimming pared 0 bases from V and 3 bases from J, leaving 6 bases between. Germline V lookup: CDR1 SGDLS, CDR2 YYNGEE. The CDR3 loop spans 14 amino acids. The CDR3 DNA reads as TGTGCCAGCAGCGTAGGGTCCCACACCGGGGAGCTGTTTTTT. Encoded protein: CASSVGSHTGELFF.

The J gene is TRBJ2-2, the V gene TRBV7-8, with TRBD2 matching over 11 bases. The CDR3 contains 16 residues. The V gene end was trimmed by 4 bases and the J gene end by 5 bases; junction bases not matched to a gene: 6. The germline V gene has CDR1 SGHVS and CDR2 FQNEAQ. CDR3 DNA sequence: TGTGCCAGCAGCTCAAGACTAGCGGGGCCGACCGGGGAGCTGTTTTTT. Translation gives CASSSRLAGPTGELFF. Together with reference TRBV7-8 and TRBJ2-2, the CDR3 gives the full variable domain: GAGVSQSPRYKVAKRGQDVALRCDPISGHVSLFWYQQALGQGPEFLTYFQNEAQLDKSGLPSDRFFAERPEGSVSTLKIQRTQQEDSAVYLCASSSRLAGPTGELFFGEGSRLTVL.

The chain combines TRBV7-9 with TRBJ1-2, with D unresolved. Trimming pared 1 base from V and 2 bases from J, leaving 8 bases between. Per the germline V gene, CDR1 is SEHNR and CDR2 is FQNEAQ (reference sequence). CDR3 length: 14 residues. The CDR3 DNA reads TGTGCCAGCAGCTTAGACGGGGAAAACTATGGCTACACCTTC. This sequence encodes CASSLDGENYGYTF.

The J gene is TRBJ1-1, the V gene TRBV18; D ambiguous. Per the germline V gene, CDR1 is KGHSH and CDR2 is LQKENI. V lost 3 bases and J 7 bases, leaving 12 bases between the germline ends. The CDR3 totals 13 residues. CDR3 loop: CASSPGLWGEAFF. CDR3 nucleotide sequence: TGTGCCAGCTCACCCGGGCTTTGGGGTGAAGCTTTCTTT.

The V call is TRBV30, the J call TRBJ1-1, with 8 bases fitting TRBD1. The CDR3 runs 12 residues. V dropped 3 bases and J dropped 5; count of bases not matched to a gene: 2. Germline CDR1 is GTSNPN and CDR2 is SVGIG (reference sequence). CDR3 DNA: TGTGCCTGGAGAGGACAGGGTACTGAAGCTTTCTTT. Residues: CAWRGQGTEAFF.

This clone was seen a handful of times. CDR3 sequence (DNA): TGTGCCAGCAGCTTAGCGCTGGATCAGCCCCAGCATTTT. It specifies CASSLALDQPQHF. The chain uses TRBV7-6 and TRBJ1-5; no clear D gene. Trimming removed 0 bases from V and 5 bases from J, with 5 bases in between. CDR1 is SGHVS and CDR2 is FNYEAQ in the germline V gene. The CDR3 has 13 amino acids.

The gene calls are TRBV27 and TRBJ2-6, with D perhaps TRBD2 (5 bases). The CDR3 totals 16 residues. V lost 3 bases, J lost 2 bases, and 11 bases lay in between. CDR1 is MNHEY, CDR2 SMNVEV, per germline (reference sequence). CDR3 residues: CASSFLRDPGANVLTF. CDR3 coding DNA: TGTGCCAGCAGTTTTCTGAGGGATCCTGGGGCCAACGTCCTGACTTTC.

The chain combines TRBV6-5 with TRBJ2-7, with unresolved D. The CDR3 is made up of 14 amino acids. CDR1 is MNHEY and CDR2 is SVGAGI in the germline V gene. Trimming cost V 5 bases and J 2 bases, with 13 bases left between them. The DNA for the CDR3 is TGTGCCAGCAGTCCCAACCCGAACGCCTACGAGCAGTACTTC. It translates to CASSPNPNAYEQYF.

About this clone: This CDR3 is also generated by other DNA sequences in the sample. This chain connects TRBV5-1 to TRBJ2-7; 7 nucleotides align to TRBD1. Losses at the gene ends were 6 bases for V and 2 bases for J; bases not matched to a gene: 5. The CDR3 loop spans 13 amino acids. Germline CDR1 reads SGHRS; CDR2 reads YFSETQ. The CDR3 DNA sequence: TGCGCCAGCAATGCACAGGGGACCTACGAGCAGTACTTC. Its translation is CASNAQGTYEQYF.

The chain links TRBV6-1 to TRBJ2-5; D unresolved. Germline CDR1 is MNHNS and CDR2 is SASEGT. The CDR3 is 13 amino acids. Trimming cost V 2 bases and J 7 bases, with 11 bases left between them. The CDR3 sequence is CASSEQTDGTQYF. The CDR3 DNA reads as TGTGCCAGCAGTGAACAGACCGATGGGACCCAGTACTTC.

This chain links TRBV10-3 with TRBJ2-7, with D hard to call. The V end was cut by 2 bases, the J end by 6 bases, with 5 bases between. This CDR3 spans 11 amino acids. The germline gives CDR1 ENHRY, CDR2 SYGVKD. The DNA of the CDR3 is TGTGCCATCAGTGAGGGATTCGAGCAGTACTTC. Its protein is CAISEGFEQYF.

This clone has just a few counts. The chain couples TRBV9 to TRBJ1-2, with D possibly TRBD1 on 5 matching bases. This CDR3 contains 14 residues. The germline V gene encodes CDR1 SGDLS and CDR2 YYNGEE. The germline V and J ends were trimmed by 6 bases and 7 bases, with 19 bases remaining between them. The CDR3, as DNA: TGTGCCAGCACCAAACTTCCTGGGGACGGTGGCTACACCTTC. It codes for CASTKLPGDGGYTF. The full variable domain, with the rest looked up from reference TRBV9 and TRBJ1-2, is DSGVTQTPKHLITATGQRVTLRCSPRSGDLSVYWYQQSLDQGLQFLIQYYNGEERAKGNILERFSAQQFPDLHSELNLSSLELGDSALYFCASTKLPGDGGYTFGSGTRLTVV.

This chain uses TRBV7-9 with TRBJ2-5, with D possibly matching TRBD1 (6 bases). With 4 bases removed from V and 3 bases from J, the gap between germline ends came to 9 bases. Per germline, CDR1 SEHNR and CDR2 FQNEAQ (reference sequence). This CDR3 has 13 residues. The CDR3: CASSSRGKETQYF. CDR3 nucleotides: TGTGCCAGCAGCTCAAGGGGGAAAGAGACCCAGTACTTC. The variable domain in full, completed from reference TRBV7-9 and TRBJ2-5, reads DTGVSQNPRHKITKRGQNVTFRCDPISEHNRLYWYRQTLGQGPEFLTYFQNEAQLEKSRLLSDRFSAERPKGSFSTLEIQRTEQGDSAMYLCASSSRGKETQYFGPGTRLLVL.

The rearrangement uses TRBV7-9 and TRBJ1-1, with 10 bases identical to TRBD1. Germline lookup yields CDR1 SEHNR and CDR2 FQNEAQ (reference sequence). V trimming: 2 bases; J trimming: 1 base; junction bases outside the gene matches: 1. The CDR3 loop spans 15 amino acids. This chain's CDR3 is CASSLWDRGNTEAFF. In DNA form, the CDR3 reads TGTGCCAGCAGCTTATGGGACAGGGGGAACACTGAAGCTTTCTTT.

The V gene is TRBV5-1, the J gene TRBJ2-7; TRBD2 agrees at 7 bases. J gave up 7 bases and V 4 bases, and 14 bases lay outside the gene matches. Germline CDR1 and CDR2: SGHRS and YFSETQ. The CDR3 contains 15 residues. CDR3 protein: CASSVSQSFGGEQYF. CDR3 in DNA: TGCGCCAGCAGCGTAAGCCAGAGTTTCGGGGGGGAGCAGTACTTC.

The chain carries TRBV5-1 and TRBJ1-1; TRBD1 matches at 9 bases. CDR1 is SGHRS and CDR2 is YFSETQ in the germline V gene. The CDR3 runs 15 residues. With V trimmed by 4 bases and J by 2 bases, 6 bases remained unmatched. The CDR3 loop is CASSPGTGINTEAFF. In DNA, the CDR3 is TGCGCCAGCAGCCCAGGGACAGGGATAAACACTGAAGCTTTCTTT.

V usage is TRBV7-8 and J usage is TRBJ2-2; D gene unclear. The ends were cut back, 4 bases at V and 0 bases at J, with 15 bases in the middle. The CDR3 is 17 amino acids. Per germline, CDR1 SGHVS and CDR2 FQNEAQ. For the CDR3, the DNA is TGTGCCAGCAGCTCACCAAAAGACACGGCGAACACCGGGGAGCTGTTTTTT. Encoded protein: CASSSPKDTANTGELFF.